This T cell receptor beta chain originates from a study of cytomegalovirus exposure and HLA in healthy donors. General study findings and limits: Fewer than 20,000 TCR beta sequences were associated with HLA alleles at 0.05 false discovery rate in a later analysis. Highly shared sequence variants in one cluster were likely a sequencing artifact. Presence/absence analyses treated sequencing depth as roughly uniform across donors.

The germline gives CDR1 SGHDN, CDR2 FVKESK. V shed 2 bases and J 2 bases; nucleotides not matched to a gene: 16. This CDR3 has 21 residues. Amplification used 60 Vbeta primers and 13 Jbeta primers. Libraries were prepared by immunoSEQ multiplex PCR; TCRdb keeps only in-frame clonotypes and omits some of them. The sample contains roughly 130,000 clones, roughly four fifths of which appear only once. About this clone: Its antigen is unidentified.

Whereas donors were nominally healthy upon sampling, unrecorded immune exposures were probable. This clonotype was sampled from a male donor in good health and CMV-seropositive. The specimen was PBMCs. The chain employs TRBV14 and TRBJ1-5; 12 bases match TRBD1. CDR3 in amino acids: CASSQPPPGTGGGSGNQPQHF. CDR3 coding DNA: TGTGCCAGCAGCCAACCACCCCCCGGGACAGGGGGCGGATCTGGCAATCAGCCCCAGCATTTT. The whole variable domain, remainder taken from reference TRBV14 and TRBJ1-5, is EAGVTQFPSHSVIEKGQTVTLRCDPISGHDNLYWYRRVMGKEIKFLLHFVKESKQDESGMPNNRFLAERTGGTYSTLKVQPAELEDSGVYFCASSQPPPGTGGGSGNQPQHFGDGTRLSIL.